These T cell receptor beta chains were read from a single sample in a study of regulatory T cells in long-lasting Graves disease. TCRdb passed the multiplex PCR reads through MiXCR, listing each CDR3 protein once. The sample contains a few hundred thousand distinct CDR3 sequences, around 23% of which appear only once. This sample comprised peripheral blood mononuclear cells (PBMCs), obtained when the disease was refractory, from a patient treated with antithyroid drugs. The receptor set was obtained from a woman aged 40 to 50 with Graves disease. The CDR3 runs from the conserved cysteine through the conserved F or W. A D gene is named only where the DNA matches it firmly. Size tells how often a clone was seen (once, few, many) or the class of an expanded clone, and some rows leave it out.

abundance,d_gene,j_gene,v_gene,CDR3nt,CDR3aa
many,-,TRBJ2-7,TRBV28,TGTGCCAGCAGTTCCCCCGGGACACTCTCCTCCTACGAGCAGTACTTC,CASSSPGTLSSYEQYF
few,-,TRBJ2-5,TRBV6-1,TGTGCCAGCAGTGTCGTGTTTGGGCCCCAAGAGACCCAGTACTTC,CASSVVFGPQETQYF
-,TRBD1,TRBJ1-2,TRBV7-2,TGTGCCAGCAGCTTAGGTCGGGACAGGGTTAACTATGGCTACACCTTC,CASSLGRDRVNYGYTF
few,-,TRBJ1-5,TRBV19,TGTGCCAGTAGTATGTTATGGGCGCCCCAGCATTTT,CASSMLWAPQHF
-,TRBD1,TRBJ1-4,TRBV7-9,TGTGCCAGCAGCATCGACAGGGAGGGTGAAAAACTGTTTTTT,CASSIDREGEKLFF
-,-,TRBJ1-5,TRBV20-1,TGCAGTGCTAGAGACAGGTCCGGGATTAGCAATCAGCCCCAGCATTTT,CSARDRSGISNQPQHF
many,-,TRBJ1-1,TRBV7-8,TGTGCCAGCAGCGCGGGACCAAACACTGAAGCTTTCTTT,CASSAGPNTEAFF
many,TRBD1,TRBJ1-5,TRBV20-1,TGCAGTGCTTACAGGGGAAGCAATCAGCCCCAGCATTTT,CSAYRGSNQPQHF
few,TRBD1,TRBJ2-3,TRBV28,TGTGCCAGCAGTTTGGGGACAGGGGTGGAAGATACGCAGTATTTT,CASSLGTGVEDTQYF
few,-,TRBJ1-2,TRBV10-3,TGTGCCATCAGTGTTTCAGGAGCCTATGGCTACACCTTC,CAISVSGAYGYTF
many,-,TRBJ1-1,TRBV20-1,TGCAGTGCTACGCCCCCTAATATGAACACTGAAGCTTTCTTT,CSATPPNMNTEAFF
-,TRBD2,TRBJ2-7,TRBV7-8,TGTGCCAGCAGCTTATTGACTAGCGGGTCCTTCTCCTACGAGCAGTACTTC,CASSLLTSGSFSYEQYF
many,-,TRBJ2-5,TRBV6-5,TGTGCCAGCAGTTACTTTGCCTCAGAGACCCAGTACTTC,CASSYFASETQYF
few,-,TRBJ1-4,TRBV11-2,TGTGCCAGCAGCTTCAGGGGAACTAATGAAAAACTGTTTTTT,CASSFRGTNEKLFF
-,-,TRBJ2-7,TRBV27,TGTGCCAGCAGTTTACAACAGAACGTCATGGGCGAGCAGTACTTC,CASSLQQNVMGEQYF
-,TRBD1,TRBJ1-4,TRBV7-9,TGTGCCAGCAGCCCAGGACAGGGGGCTCATGAAAAACTGTTTTTT,CASSPGQGAHEKLFF
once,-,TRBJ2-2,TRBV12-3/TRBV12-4,TGTGCCAGCAGAGGGGGTTATCGGGAGCTGTTTTTT,CASRGGYRELFF
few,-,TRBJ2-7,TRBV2,TGTGCCAGCTCGACCCCCCAGTTTGGTAGATTCCACGAGCAGTACTTC,CASSTPQFGRFHEQYF
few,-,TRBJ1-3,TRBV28,TGTGCCAGCAGTCTCCGGACGGGCCCGCGCCACTCTGGAAACACCATATATTTT,CASSLRTGPRHSGNTIYF
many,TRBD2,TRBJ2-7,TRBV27,TGTGCCAGCAGTTCCGGGGGGACCTCCTACGAGCAGTACTTC,CASSSGGTSYEQYF
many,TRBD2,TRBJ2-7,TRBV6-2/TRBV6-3,TGTGCCAGCACCCCCGGGGGACTAGCATTGGCCTACGAGCAGTACTTC,CASTPGGLALAYEQYF
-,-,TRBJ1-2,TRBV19,TGTGCCAGTAGACACGATCAGGGAGACTATGGCTACACCTTC,CASRHDQGDYGYTF
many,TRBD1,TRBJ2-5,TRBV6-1,TGTGCCAGCAGCCGACCCTTTTCCCGGGACAGGGAAAAGACCCAGTACTTC,CASSRPFSRDREKTQYF
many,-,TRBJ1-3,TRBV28,TGTGCCAGCAGTTCGGGAGCCGCTGGAAACACCATATATTTT,CASSSGAAGNTIYF
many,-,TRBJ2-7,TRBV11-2,TGTGCCAGCGAGAGTAGCTACGAGCAGTACTTC,CASESSYEQYF
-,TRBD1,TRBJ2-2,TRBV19,TGTGCCAGTAGTATTCCGGACAGGGGCAACACCGGGGAGCTGTTTTTT,CASSIPDRGNTGELFF
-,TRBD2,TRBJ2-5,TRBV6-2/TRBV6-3,TGTGCCAGCTGGGGGGGACTAGCGGGAGAAAGGGAGACCCAGTACTTC,CASWGGLAGERETQYF